This T cell receptor (beta chain) comes out of a study of blood T cell repertoires in COVID-19. Background on the study: From the United States, Italy and Spain came samples of acute and convalescent COVID-19.

This CDR3 is built from 17 residues. CDR1 LGHNA and CDR2 YSLEER come from the germline V gene. V was clipped by 2 bases and J by 4 bases, with 20 bases between them. Clones were read by immunoSEQ multiplex PCR, and TCRdb kept only the in-frame ones, dropping some. The data hold 75,000 to 100,000 clones, with around 80% observed a single time. V is TRBV4-3 and J is TRBJ2-5; a possible D gene is TRBD1 (6 bases). The sequence was obtained from a man over 45 with active or convalescent COVID-19. Sequenced input: peripheral blood. The CDR3 nucleotides read TGCGCCAGCAGCCAATCCTACTCGGGACACATCGGAGAGACCCAGTACTTC. It yields the protein CASSQSYSGHIGETQYF.